The 30 T cell receptor beta chains listed next were all sequenced from one sample in a study. TCRdb called the 5' RACE reads again in MiXCR, with one record for every CDR3 protein. The sample gives about 46,000 distinct CDR3 sequences, about 28% of which show up once; under 2.5% is in the top ten. Sequencing was performed on naive CD4+ T cells sorted from blood. Subset denoted: naive CD4+ T cells, CD4+CD45RA+CD25-. Receptor source: a female donor with breast cancer.

This clonotype was recorded a few times. The V gene is TRBV5-1, the J gene TRBJ2-2; the D gene is possibly TRBD1 (5 bases). V was cut by 0 bases and J by 7 bases, with 13 bases left in between. CDR3 length equals 15 residues. In germline, CDR1 is SGHRS, CDR2 YFSETQ. The CDR3 DNA is TGCGCCAGCAGCTTGGGGGGCGAAAAATACGGGGAGCTGTTTTTT. Translation: CASSLGGEKYGELFF.

The chain is built from TRBV6-5 and TRBJ1-5, with 7 bases that match TRBD1. Germline lookup yields CDR1 MNHEY and CDR2 SVGAGI. The CDR3 covers 16 residues. Unmatched junction bases numbered 10, after V lost 6 bases and J lost 2 bases. DNA for the CDR3: TGTGCCAGCAGGGAACGTGGACAGGCACGCAATCAGCCCCAGCATTTT. This sequence encodes CASRERGQARNQPQHF.

The chain recombines TRBV28 with TRBJ2-5; D not resolved. Germline V gene sequence: CDR1 MDHEN, CDR2 SYDVKM. Trimming cost V 6 bases and J 4 bases, with 9 bases left between them. The CDR3 covers 12 residues. The CDR3, as DNA: TGTGCCAGCAGAGGAGTGCCAGAGACCCAGTACTTC. Translating it yields CASRGVPETQYF.

This clonotype came up a few times. The rearrangement links TRBV7-3 to TRBJ2-3; no definite D call. The germline V gene encodes CDR1 SGHTA and CDR2 FQGTGA. The length of the CDR3 is 13 residues. Deletions cut 1 base from V and 0 bases from J, with 2 bases between. The CDR3 protein is CASSLISTDTQYF. The CDR3 DNA reads as TGTGCCAGCAGCTTAATTAGCACAGATACGCAGTATTTT.

The chain links TRBV7-8 to TRBJ2-3; the match to TRBD1 covers 9 bases. Germline trimming cut 4 bases from V and 2 bases from J; bases unmatched to any gene: 13. The CDR3 loop spans 18 amino acids. CDR1 and CDR2 (germline): SGHVS, FQNEAQ. The CDR3 DNA follows: TGTGCCAGCAGCTCCCCCCGTCTGGGACAGGGCTCCACAGATACGCAGTATTTT. Protein product: CASSSPRLGQGSTDTQYF.

As regards this clonotype: The junction departs from germline at one end; a sequencing error may be responsible. The chain links TRBV3-1 to TRBJ2-4; 8 bases match TRBD2. The CDR3 is 14 residues long. Looked up from germline, CDR1 is LGHDT and CDR2 is YNNKEL (reference sequence). The chain's CDR3 is CASSPSGSPTSEVF. Here the CDR3 DNA reads TGTGCCAGCAGCCCCTCCGGTTCCCCGACTAGCGAGGTCTTC.

V and J are TRBV28 and TRBJ2-3; D ambiguous. The germline gives CDR1 MDHEN, CDR2 SYDVKM. Trimming took off 7 bases at V and 3 bases at J, with 14 bases between the two ends. This CDR3 contains 14 residues. In DNA form, the CDR3 reads TGTGCCAGCACCATGGTGGGGTTAACAGATACGCAGTATTTT. It specifies CASTMVGLTDTQYF.

This clonotype was recorded a few times. The rearrangement joins TRBV6-5 to TRBJ2-3, with TRBD2 matching over 7 bases. This CDR3 is 14 amino acids long. Unmatched junction bases numbered 11, after V lost 3 bases and J lost 11 bases. Germline V gives CDR1 MNHEY, CDR2 SVGAGI. The CDR3 region has the DNA TGTGCCAGCAGTTATACCCCGGGACTACATAAGCAGTATTTT. Amino acids: CASSYTPGLHKQYF.

As to this clonotype: This is likely a read error, given that the CDR3 carries no conserved phenylalanine or tryptophan at its end. The J gene is TRBJ2-7, the V gene TRBV11-2, with TRBD1 matching over 8 bases. The CDR3 sequence is 14 residues long. Trimming removed 1 base from V and 4 bases from J; junction bases left unmatched: 3. The germline CDR1 and CDR2 sequences are SGHAT and FQNNGV. The CDR3 bases are TGTGCCAGCAGCTTAGGAACAGGGGGGTACGAGCAGTACCTC. It translates to CASSLGTGGYEQYL.

This chain uses TRBV7-2 with TRBJ2-7; TRBD2 matches at 10 bases. V lost 5 bases, J lost 7 bases, and 14 bases stayed unmatched. The germline V gene has CDR1 SGHTA and CDR2 FQGNSA. The CDR3 extends over 16 amino acids. The CDR3 DNA reads TGTGCCAGCAGCCCACGGGGTAGCGGGGGGATGGAAGAGCAGTACTTC. It yields the protein CASSPRGSGGMEEQYF.

This rearrangement joins TRBV5-1 to TRBJ2-7; D is unresolved. The CDR3 has 16 amino acids. V lost 4 bases, J lost 4 bases, and 21 bases lay in between. Germline V gene sequence: CDR1 SGHRS, CDR2 YFSETQ. CDR3 amino acids: CASSPEGLGSGYEQYF. Written as DNA, the CDR3 is TGCGCCAGCAGCCCTGAAGGTCTCGGGTCTGGGTACGAGCAGTACTTC.

This clonotype was detected a few times. The V call is TRBV5-4, the J call TRBJ2-7; 7 bases are a match to TRBD1. The CDR3 sequence is 14 residues long. V shed 4 bases, J shed 5 bases, and the junction held 9 bases outside the gene matches. The germline V gene has CDR1 SGHNT and CDR2 YYREEE (reference sequence). CDR3 residues: CASSPQQGNDEQYF. As DNA, the CDR3 is TGTGCCAGCAGCCCCCAACAGGGGAACGACGAGCAGTACTTC.

The chain joins TRBV6-1 to TRBJ2-5; D is uncertain. Germline values: CDR1 MNHNS, CDR2 SASEGT. Trimming pared 1 base from V and 5 bases from J, leaving 11 bases between. The CDR3 length is 14 residues. The CDR3 DNA reads TGTGCCAGCAGTGAAGAGGCAGCGACGGAGACCCAGTACTTC. It codes for CASSEEAATETQYF.

This chain uses TRBV20-1 with TRBJ1-5; tentative D call: TRBD1 (6 bases). Germline loops: CDR1 DFQATT, CDR2 SNEGSKA (reference sequence). This CDR3 has 12 amino acids. The V gene lost 1 base and the J gene lost 7 bases, with 8 bases spanning the gap. CDR3 nucleotide sequence: TGCAGTGCTAGAGCAGGGGACCAGCCCCAGCATTTT. Residues: CSARAGDQPQHF.

The chain uses TRBV7-6 and TRBJ1-4; TRBD1 is a possible D gene (6 bases). Germline V gene sequence: CDR1 SGHVS, CDR2 FNYEAQ. V dropped 5 bases and J dropped 7 bases, with 11 bases sitting between them. The length of the CDR3 is 13 residues. The CDR3 spells CASSPAQGEKLFF. The DNA of the CDR3 is TGTGCCAGCAGCCCTGCACAGGGTGAAAAACTGTTTTTT.

The chain couples TRBV5-1 to TRBJ1-5, with no clear D. Deletions cut 0 bases from V and 3 bases from J, with 7 bases between. The CDR3 is 14 residues long. Looked up from germline, CDR1 is SGHRS and CDR2 is YFSETQ. The CDR3 loop reads CASSLDSLNQPQHF. CDR3 bases: TGCGCCAGCAGCTTGGACAGTCTCAATCAGCCCCAGCATTTT. The full variable domain, completed using reference TRBV5-1 and TRBJ1-5, is KAGVTQTPRYLIKTRGQQVTLSCSPISGHRSVSWYQQTPGQGLQFLFEYFSETQRNKGNFPGRFSGRQFSNSRSEMNVSTLELGDSALYLCASSLDSLNQPQHFGDGTRLSIL.

The chain employs TRBV9 and TRBJ2-5; 9 nucleotides align to TRBD1. The CDR3 totals 14 residues. The ends lost 3 bases at V and 5 bases at J; junction bases unmatched: 5. The germline V gene has CDR1 SGDLS and CDR2 YYNGEE. The CDR3 protein is CASSGGQGRETQYF. The DNA for the CDR3 is TGTGCCAGCAGCGGCGGACAGGGGAGGGAGACCCAGTACTTC.

The chain is built from TRBV6-5 and TRBJ2-5; possibly TRBD1 for D (6 bases). In germline, CDR1 is MNHEY, CDR2 SVGAGI. V was pared by 0 bases and J by 3 bases, with 23 bases between. CDR3 length: 19 amino acids. CDR3 amino acids: CASSYSLEDSGTGKETQYF. The CDR3 DNA reads TGTGCCAGCAGTTACTCCCTTGAGGACAGTGGAACCGGTAAAGAGACCCAGTACTTC.

By share, this clonotype ranks as medium-sized. This rearrangement joins TRBV6-5 to TRBJ2-6; 8 nucleotides agree with TRBD1. This CDR3 has 19 amino acids. Germline trimming cut 6 bases from V and 1 base from J; bases unmatched to any gene: 14. The germline gives CDR1 MNHEY, CDR2 SVGAGI. CDR3 amino acids: CASSLTAGTGESGANVLTF. CDR3 nucleotides: TGTGCCAGCAGCCTGACAGCCGGGACAGGAGAATCTGGGGCCAACGTCCTGACTTTC.

Turning to this clonotype: At one of its ends the junction is not consistent with the germline gene, which may arise from a read error. The genes are TRBV5-1 and TRBJ1-2; 9 nucleotides line up with TRBD1. In germline, CDR1 is SGHRS, CDR2 YFSETQ. This CDR3 contains 16 residues. The CDR3 nucleotides are TGCGCCAGCAGCTTGGACGGGACAGGGAATGAATATGGCGACACCTTC. This sequence encodes CASSLDGTGNEYGDTF.

This clonotype was detected once. The V and J genes are TRBV5-1 and TRBJ2-2; TRBD1 matches 8 bases. There are 15 residues in the CDR3. Looked up from germline, CDR1 is SGHRS and CDR2 is YFSETQ. J gave up 6 bases and V 4 bases, and 8 bases lay outside the gene matches. This CDR3 reads CASSQPDREPGELFF. CDR3 DNA: TGCGCCAGCAGCCAACCGGACAGGGAACCCGGGGAGCTGTTTTTT.

In its sample, this clonotype was seen a few times. The CDR3: CASSAGVNTEAFF. CDR3 DNA sequence: TGTGCCAGCAGCGCCGGGGTGAACACTGAAGCTTTCTTT. The V gene is TRBV25-1, the J gene TRBJ1-1; D is undetermined. The CDR3 loop spans 13 amino acids. The germline CDR1 and CDR2 sequences are MGHDK and SYGVNS. With 6 bases removed from V and 0 bases from J, the gap between germline ends came to 8 bases.

The table lists this clonotype with a few counts. This chain joins TRBV7-3 and TRBJ2-5; D uncertain. V lost 2 bases and J lost 2, with 12 bases in between. The CDR3 is 15 amino acids. The V gene's germline CDR1 is SGHTA and CDR2 FQGTGA. This CDR3 reads CASSLEWTAQETQYF. For the CDR3, the DNA is TGTGCCAGCAGCTTAGAGTGGACGGCACAAGAGACCCAGTACTTC.

The rearrangement joins TRBV29-1 to TRBJ2-7; tentative D call: TRBD2 (6 bases). The CDR3 loop spans 13 amino acids. Trimming removed 5 bases from V and 6 bases from J, with 17 bases in between. Germline CDR1 and CDR2: SQVTM and ANQGSEA. This CDR3 is CSVSGGAGGEQYF. Written as DNA, the CDR3 is TGCAGCGTTTCGGGCGGGGCCGGGGGCGAGCAGTACTTC.

The chain's CDR3 is CAISNGPNSPLHF. The CDR3, as DNA: TGTGCCATCAGTAACGGACCAAATTCACCCCTCCACTTT. The rearrangement uses TRBV10-3 and TRBJ1-6; D remains ambiguous. The CDR3 has 13 amino acids. V lost 5 bases and J lost 7, with 9 bases in between. Germline V gives CDR1 ENHRY, CDR2 SYGVKD.

V usage is TRBV20-1 and J usage is TRBJ2-2; D gene unclear. This CDR3 region has 14 residues. Trimming removed 2 bases from V and 1 base from J, with 8 bases in between. Germline CDR1 is DFQATT and CDR2 is SNEGSKA (reference sequence). Here the CDR3 DNA reads TGCAGTGCTAGATTTCCCGTGAACACCGGGGAGCTGTTTTTT. Protein product: CSARFPVNTGELFF.

This chain links TRBV29-1 with TRBJ1-5; 7 bases match TRBD1. The V segment lost 4 bases and the J segment 3 bases; nucleotides outside the gene matches: 6. Germline V gene data show CDR1 as SQVTM and CDR2 as ANQGSEA. CDR3 size: 14 residues. The chain's CDR3 is CSVAGDSLNQPQHF. CDR3 DNA sequence: TGCAGCGTTGCCGGGGACAGCCTCAATCAGCCCCAGCATTTT.

The CDR3 spells CASSPYMQPQHF. As DNA, the CDR3 is TGTGCCAGCAGTCCCTATATGCAGCCCCAGCATTTT. The V gene is TRBV28, the J gene TRBJ1-5; no clear D gene. The CDR3 runs to 12 residues. CDR1 is MDHEN and CDR2 is SYDVKM in the germline V gene. V was pared by 5 bases and J by 7 bases, with 9 bases between.

The chain uses TRBV5-6 and TRBJ2-2; 8 positions match TRBD2. Germline CDR1 reads SGHDT; CDR2 reads YYEEEE. This CDR3 region has 17 residues. Germline trimming cut 0 bases from V and 3 bases from J; bases unmatched to any gene: 7. The CDR3 loop reads CASSLERLARYTGELFF. The CDR3 coding sequence is TGTGCCAGCAGCTTGGAACGACTAGCGAGATACACCGGGGAGCTGTTTTTT.

V is TRBV12-3 or TRBV12-4 and J is TRBJ1-2; the D is unclear. Trimming pared 2 bases from V and 6 bases from J, leaving 16 bases between. The CDR3 runs 15 residues. The CDR3 sequence: CASSLRRAARDGYTF. The CDR3 coding sequence is TGTGCCAGCAGTTTACGCCGGGCCGCCCGCGATGGCTACACCTTC.